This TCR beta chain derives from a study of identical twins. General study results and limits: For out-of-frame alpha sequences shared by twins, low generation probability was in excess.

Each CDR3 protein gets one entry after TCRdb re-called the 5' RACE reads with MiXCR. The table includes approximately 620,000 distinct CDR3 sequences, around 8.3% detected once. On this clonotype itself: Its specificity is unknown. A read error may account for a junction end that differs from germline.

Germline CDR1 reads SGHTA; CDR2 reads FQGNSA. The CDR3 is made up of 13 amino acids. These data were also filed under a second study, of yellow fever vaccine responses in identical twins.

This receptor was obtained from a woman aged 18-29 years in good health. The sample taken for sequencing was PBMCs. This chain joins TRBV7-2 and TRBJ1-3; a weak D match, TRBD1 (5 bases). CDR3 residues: CSSSGDFGNTIYF. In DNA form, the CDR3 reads TGTTCCAGCTCCGGGGACTTTGGAAACACCATATATTTT.